This entry features one TCR beta chain sequence. The CDR3 loop spans 14 amino acids. CDR1 and CDR2 (germline): MGHDK, SYGVNS. V lost 6 bases and J lost 3, with 15 bases in between. The sample belongs to a study of blood T cell repertoires in COVID-19. Overall study context: Collection of acute and convalescent COVID-19 samples took place in the United States, Italy and Spain.

Using immunoSEQ multiplex PCR, the repertoire was profiled, and TCRdb retains in-frame clones only, with some absent. The data hold around 200,000 clones, with around 80% observed a single time. This sequence joins TRBV25-1 and TRBJ2-7, with a tentative D call TRBD1 (6 bases). The origin of this receptor is a middle-aged woman with COVID-19, enrolled during active disease. Input material: peripheral blood. Written as DNA, the CDR3 is TGTGCCAGCAGGGGCGCAGGGGATTTCTACGAGCAGTACTTC. Translated: CASRGAGDFYEQYF.